This T cell receptor beta chain appears in the sequencing data of a study of cytomegalovirus exposure and HLA in healthy donors. The PCR made use of 60 Vbeta and 13 Jbeta primers. Assay: immunoSEQ multiplex PCR; the TCRdb copy retains only in-frame clones and omits some. Among about 59,000 clones listed, about 80% were seen once. This clone has only a few counts. Germline CDR1 and CDR2: MNHEY and SVGAGI. The V gene lost 6 bases and the J gene lost 4 bases, with 10 bases spanning the gap. The CDR3 totals 13 residues. This rearrangement joins TRBV6-5 to TRBJ1-3; no clear D. This receptor was identified in a man in his forties in good health and CMV-seronegative. Sequenced material: PBMCs. This CDR3 reads CASSLREGNTIYF. CDR3 nucleotide sequence: TGTGCCAGCAGCTTGAGGGAGGGAAACACCATATATTTT.